These 12 T cell receptor beta chains originate from one sample sequenced in a study of blood T cells in healthy people across ages. PCR was performed a second time for about 7 to 11 cycles using a sample-barcoded 5' primer and a J-beta primer mix. A single record per CDR3 protein comes from TCRdb applying MiXCR to the 5' RACE reads. This table has 700,000 or so distinct CDR3 sequences, approximately 40% appearing once. Material for sequencing was blood. The receptors were gathered from a man older than 75 in good health.

This sequence joins TRBV4-1 and TRBJ2-5, with D maybe TRBD2 (5 bases). Looked up from germline, CDR1 is MGHRA and CDR2 is YSYEKL. The CDR3 runs to 14 residues. Trimming removed 4 bases from V and 2 bases from J, with 11 bases in between. CDR3 protein: CASSRTHGQETQYF. The CDR3 DNA is TGCGCCAGCAGCCGGACTCACGGACAAGAGACCCAGTACTTC.

The chain recombines TRBV27 with TRBJ1-2; no clear D. The CDR3 spans 14 residues. The germline CDR1 and CDR2 sequences are MNHEY and SMNVEV (reference sequence). V was trimmed by 8 bases and J by 2 bases, leaving 15 bases between them. CDR3 in DNA: TGTGCCAGCTCCTCCGGCGGAAGGAACTATGGCTACACCTTC. This sequence encodes CASSSGGRNYGYTF.

The chain combines TRBV24-1 with TRBJ2-5; the match to TRBD2 covers 9 bases. The germline gives CDR1 KGHDR, CDR2 SFDVKD. V trimming: 2 bases; J trimming: 11 bases; junction bases outside the gene matches: 11. This CDR3 contains 15 residues. CDR3 protein: CATSDSASGTHEQYF. The CDR3 nucleotides read TGTGCCACCAGTGATTCGGCTAGCGGGACCCATGAGCAGTACTTC.

In this sample, this clonotype turned up a few times. In nucleotides, the CDR3 is TGCGCCAGCAGCCGGGACAGGGGCTTAGATACGCAGTATTTT. Its protein product is CASSRDRGLDTQYF. This chain links TRBV5-1 with TRBJ2-3; TRBD1 matches at 10 bases. After removal of 4 bases from V and 5 bases from J, the junction contained 4 bases not matched to a gene. This CDR3 is built from 14 residues. Per the germline V gene, CDR1 is SGHRS and CDR2 is YFSETQ.

The CDR3, as DNA: TGTGCCAGCAGCCGATTCTTTGACAGCAACTCTGGAAACACCATATATTTT. This sequence encodes CASSRFFDSNSGNTIYF. The V and J genes are TRBV7-2 and TRBJ1-3; a weak D match, TRBD1 (5 bases). V gave up 5 bases and J gave up 0 bases, with 17 bases separating them. The length of the CDR3 is 17 residues. Germline-derived CDR1 and CDR2 are SGHTA and FQGNSA.

This clonotype was detected only a few times. This rearrangement joins TRBV19 to TRBJ1-2, with D perhaps matching TRBD1 (6 bases). V was clipped by 10 bases and J by 8 bases, with 29 bases between them. CDR1 is LNHDA and CDR2 is SQIVND in the germline V gene (reference sequence). The CDR3 is 16 residues long. The CDR3 bases are TGTGCCACGAAAGAGGCAGGGGTTAATACCTTGGGAGGCTACACCTTC. Translating gives CATKEAGVNTLGGYTF. Variable domain in full (rest from reference TRBV19 and TRBJ1-2): DGGITQSPKYLFRKEGQNVTLSCEQNLNHDAMYWYRQDPGQGLRLIYYSQIVNDFQKGDIAEGYSVSREKKESFPLTVTSAQKNPTAFYLCATKEAGVNTLGGYTFGSGTRLTVV.

Comments on this clonotype: With a much larger clone just one base away, this may be a read error. The chain is built from TRBV20-1 and TRBJ2-7; a possible D gene is TRBD1 (7 bases). The CDR3 covers 15 residues. With 3 bases removed from V and 7 bases from J, the gap between germline ends came to 22 bases. In germline, CDR1 is DFQATT, CDR2 SNEGSKA (reference sequence). The CDR3 DNA is TGCAGTGCTAGTCTGGCGGGCGGAGGGGGCAATGAGCAGTACTTC. Translated, it gives CSASLAGGGGNEQYF.

V gene TRBV28 combines with J gene TRBJ2-3, with 7 bases identical to TRBD2. The CDR3 spans 15 residues. The ends lost 5 bases at V and 6 bases at J; junction bases unmatched: 11. Germline CDR1 is MDHEN and CDR2 is SYDVKM. As DNA, the CDR3 is TGTGCCAGCAGTAGAAGCGGGGTGGGTGTCGATACGCAGTATTTT. It is translated as CASSRSGVGVDTQYF.

The chain carries TRBV7-3 and TRBJ1-1; 10 bases map to TRBD1. Trimming removed 5 bases from V and 5 bases from J; junction bases left unmatched: 5. The CDR3 contains 14 residues. Germline V gives CDR1 SGHTA, CDR2 FQGTGA. The DNA for the CDR3 is TGTGCCAGCAGCCGGGACAGGGGAGAAACTGAAGCTTTCTTT. Protein: CASSRDRGETEAFF.

In DNA, the CDR3 is TGTGCCAGCAGCCCATCGGGGGTGGAGACCCAGTACTTC. Amino acids: CASSPSGVETQYF. V and J are TRBV7-9 and TRBJ2-5; a possible D gene is TRBD2 (6 bases). Trimming removed 5 bases from V and 5 bases from J, with 12 bases in between. The germline gives CDR1 SEHNR, CDR2 FQNEAQ (reference sequence). This CDR3 is built from 13 residues.

Only a few counts were recorded for this clonotype. The chain joins TRBV5-1 to TRBJ1-1, with 7 bases aligning to TRBD1. V was pared by 4 bases and J by 4 bases, with 4 bases of the junction left unmatched. Germline CDR1 is SGHRS and CDR2 is YFSETQ. This CDR3 is 13 amino acids long. The CDR3 here is CASSGRQGTEAFF. CDR3 coding DNA: TGCGCCAGCAGCGGTCGACAGGGCACTGAAGCTTTCTTT.

This clonotype was counted between two and nine times. The gene calls are TRBV18 and TRBJ1-1; no clear D. CDR3 length: 15 residues. The germline V gene encodes CDR1 KGHSH and CDR2 LQKENI. The V gene lost 6 bases and the J gene lost 2 bases, with 16 bases spanning the gap. The CDR3 coding sequence is TGTGCCAGCTCCACAACTAGGACGGCCAACACTGAAGCTTTCTTT. Translated: CASSTTRTANTEAFF.